What follows are 2 T cell receptor beta chains derived from one specimen sequenced in a study of read filtering for tumor transcriptome and immune sequencing. The library was built from 400 ng RNA with molecular barcoded adaptors for alpha/delta and beta/gamma chains. Each CDR3 protein gets one entry after TCRdb re-called the reads with MiXCR. The sample lists approximately 90,000 distinct CDR3 sequences, roughly a fifth occurring once. Sequencing was performed on a population of CD138-negative cells sorted from bone marrow. The receptors originated from a donor older than 35 with multiple myeloma.

This chain links TRBV6-2 or TRBV6-3 with TRBJ2-3; D is perhaps TRBD1 (7 bases). CDR1 MNHEY and CDR2 SVGEGT come from the germline V gene. V shed 2 bases and J shed 4 bases, with 16 bases lying between them. The CDR3 contains 16 residues. CDR3 residues: CASSYQGGLSSDTQYF. The CDR3 coding sequence is TGTGCCAGCAGTTACCAGGGGGGCCTATCATCAGATACGCAGTATTTT.

The chain uses TRBV28 and TRBJ1-2, with 8 bases that match TRBD1. Per the germline V gene, CDR1 is MDHEN and CDR2 is SYDVKM. The CDR3 loop spans 15 amino acids. With 4 bases clipped from V and 4 bases from J, the junction kept 8 bases outside the gene matches. Here the CDR3 DNA reads TGTGCCAGCAGTTCGGGACAGGCTGGAATCTATGGCTACACCTTC. As protein: CASSSGQAGIYGYTF.